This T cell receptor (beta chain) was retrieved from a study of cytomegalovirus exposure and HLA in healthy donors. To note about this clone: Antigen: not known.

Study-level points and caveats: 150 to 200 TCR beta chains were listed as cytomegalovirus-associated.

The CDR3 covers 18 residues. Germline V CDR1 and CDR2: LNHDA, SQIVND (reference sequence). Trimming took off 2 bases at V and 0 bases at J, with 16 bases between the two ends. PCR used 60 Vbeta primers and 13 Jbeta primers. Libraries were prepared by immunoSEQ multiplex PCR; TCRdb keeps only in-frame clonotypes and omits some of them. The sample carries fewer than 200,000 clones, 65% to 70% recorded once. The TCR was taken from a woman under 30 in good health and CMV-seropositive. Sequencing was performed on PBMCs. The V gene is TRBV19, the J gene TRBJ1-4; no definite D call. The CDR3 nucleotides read TGTGCCAGTAGTATACTCTGGGTGGAGTATGCAACTAATGAAAAACTGTTTTTT. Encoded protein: CASSILWVEYATNEKLFF.